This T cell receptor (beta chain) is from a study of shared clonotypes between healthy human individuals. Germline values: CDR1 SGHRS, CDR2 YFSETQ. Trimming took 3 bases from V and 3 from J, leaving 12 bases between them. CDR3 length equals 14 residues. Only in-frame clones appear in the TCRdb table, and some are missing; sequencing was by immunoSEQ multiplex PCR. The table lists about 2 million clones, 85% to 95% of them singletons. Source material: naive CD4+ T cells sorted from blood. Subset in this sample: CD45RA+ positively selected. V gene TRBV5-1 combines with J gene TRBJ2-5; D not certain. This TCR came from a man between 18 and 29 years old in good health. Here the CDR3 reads CASSSGRAEETQYF. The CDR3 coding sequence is TGCGCCAGCAGCTCGGGCCGCGCCGAAGAGACCCAGTACTTC.